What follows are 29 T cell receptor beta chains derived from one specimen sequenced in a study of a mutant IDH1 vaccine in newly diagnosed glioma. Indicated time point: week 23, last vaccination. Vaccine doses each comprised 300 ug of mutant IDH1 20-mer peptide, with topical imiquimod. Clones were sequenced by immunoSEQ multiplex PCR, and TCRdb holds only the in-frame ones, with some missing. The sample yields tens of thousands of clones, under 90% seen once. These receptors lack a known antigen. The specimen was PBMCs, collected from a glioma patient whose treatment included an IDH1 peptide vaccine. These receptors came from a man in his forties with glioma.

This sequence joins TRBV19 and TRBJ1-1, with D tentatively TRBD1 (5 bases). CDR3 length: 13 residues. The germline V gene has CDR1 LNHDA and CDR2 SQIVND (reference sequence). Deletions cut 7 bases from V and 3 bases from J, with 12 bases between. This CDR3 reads CASNSGGYTEAFF. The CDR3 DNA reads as TGTGCCAGTAACAGTGGGGGGTACACTGAAGCTTTCTTT.

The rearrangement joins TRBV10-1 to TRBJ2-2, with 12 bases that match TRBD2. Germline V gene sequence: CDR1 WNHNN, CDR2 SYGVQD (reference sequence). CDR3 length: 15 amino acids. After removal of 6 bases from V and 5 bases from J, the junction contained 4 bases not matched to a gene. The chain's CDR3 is CASSNGLAGTGELFF. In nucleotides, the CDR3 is TGCGCCAGCAGCAACGGACTAGCGGGGACCGGGGAGCTGTTTTTT.

CDR3 nucleotides: TGCGCCAGCAGCCGCGGGACAGGGGGGAATGAAGCTTTCTTT. Its protein is CASSRGTGGNEAFF. V and J are TRBV5-1 and TRBJ1-1; TRBD1 agrees at 11 bases. The V gene's germline CDR1 is SGHRS and CDR2 YFSETQ. The V and J ends lost 4 bases and 7 bases, in that order; junction bases with no gene match: 6. The CDR3 is made up of 14 amino acids.

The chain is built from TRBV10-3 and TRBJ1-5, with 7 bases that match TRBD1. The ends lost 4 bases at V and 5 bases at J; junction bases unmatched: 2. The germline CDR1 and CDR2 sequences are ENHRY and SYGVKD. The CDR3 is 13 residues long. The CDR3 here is CAISGGGDQPQHF. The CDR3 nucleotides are TGTGCCATCAGTGGAGGGGGCGATCAGCCCCAGCATTTT.

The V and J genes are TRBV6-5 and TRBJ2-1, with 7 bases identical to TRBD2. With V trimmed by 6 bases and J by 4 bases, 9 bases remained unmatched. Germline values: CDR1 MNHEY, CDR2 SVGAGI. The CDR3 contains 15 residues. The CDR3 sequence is CASSPGEGGYNEQFF. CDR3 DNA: TGTGCCAGCAGCCCCGGGGAGGGAGGGTACAATGAGCAGTTCTTC.

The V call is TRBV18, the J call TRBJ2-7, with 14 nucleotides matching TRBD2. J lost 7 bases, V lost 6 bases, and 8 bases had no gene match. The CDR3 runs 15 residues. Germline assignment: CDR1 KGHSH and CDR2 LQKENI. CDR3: CASSWGTSGGGEQYF. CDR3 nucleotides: TGTGCCAGCTCCTGGGGGACTAGCGGGGGAGGAGAGCAGTACTTC.

CDR3 protein: CASSLQFGDLNTEAFF. In DNA, the CDR3 is TGTGCCAGCAGCCTACAATTTGGGGACCTGAACACTGAAGCTTTCTTT. V gene TRBV5-6 combines with J gene TRBJ1-1; weak D call: TRBD1 (5 bases). V lost 4 bases to trimming and J lost 0 bases, with 16 bases between them. CDR1 is SGHDT, CDR2 YYEEEE, per germline. This CDR3 has 16 residues.

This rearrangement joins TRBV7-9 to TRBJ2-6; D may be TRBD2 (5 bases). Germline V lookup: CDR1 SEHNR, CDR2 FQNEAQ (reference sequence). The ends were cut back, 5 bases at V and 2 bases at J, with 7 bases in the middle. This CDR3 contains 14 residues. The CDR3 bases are TGTGCCAGCAGCCCCGGGGCTGGGGCCAACGTCCTGACTTTC. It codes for CASSPGAGANVLTF.

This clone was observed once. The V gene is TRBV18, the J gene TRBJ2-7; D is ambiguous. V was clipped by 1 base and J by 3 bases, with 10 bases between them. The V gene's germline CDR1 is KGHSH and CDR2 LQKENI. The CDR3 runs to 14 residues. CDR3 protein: CASSPQNSNYEQYF. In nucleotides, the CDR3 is TGTGCCAGCTCACCACAAAACAGCAACTACGAGCAGTACTTC.

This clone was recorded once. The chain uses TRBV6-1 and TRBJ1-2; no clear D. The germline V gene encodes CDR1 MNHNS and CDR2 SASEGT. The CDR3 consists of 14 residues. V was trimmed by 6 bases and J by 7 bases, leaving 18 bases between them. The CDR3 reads CASSERAYGSGYTF. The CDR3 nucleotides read TGTGCCAGCAGCGAACGGGCATACGGCTCTGGCTACACCTTC.

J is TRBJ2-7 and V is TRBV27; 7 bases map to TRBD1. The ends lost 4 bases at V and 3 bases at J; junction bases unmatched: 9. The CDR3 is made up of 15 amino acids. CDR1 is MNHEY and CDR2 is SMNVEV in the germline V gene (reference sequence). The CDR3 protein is CASSSPGQNLYEQYF. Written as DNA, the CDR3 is TGTGCCAGCAGTTCGCCGGGACAGAACCTCTACGAGCAGTACTTC.

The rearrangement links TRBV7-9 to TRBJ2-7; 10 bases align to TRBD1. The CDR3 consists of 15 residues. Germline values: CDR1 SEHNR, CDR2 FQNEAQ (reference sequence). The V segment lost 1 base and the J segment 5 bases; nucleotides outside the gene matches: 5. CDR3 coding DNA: TGTGCCAGCAGCTTAGTGTTGGGACAGGGGAACGAGCAGTACTTC. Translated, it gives CASSLVLGQGNEQYF.

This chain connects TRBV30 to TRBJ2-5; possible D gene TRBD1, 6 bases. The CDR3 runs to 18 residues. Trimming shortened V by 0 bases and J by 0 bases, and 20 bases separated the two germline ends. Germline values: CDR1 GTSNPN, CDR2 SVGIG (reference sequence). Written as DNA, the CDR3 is TGTGCCTGGAGTGTAAGTTCTGGGACAACGAAGGACCAAGAGACCCAGTACTTC. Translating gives CAWSVSSGTTKDQETQYF.

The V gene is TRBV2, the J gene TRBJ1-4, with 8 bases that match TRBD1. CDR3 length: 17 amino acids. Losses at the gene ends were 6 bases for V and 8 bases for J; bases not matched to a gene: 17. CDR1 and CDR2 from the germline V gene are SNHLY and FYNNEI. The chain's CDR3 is CASRATEGTGGREKLFF. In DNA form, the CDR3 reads TGTGCCAGCAGAGCTACCGAAGGGACAGGTGGTCGGGAAAAACTGTTTTTT.

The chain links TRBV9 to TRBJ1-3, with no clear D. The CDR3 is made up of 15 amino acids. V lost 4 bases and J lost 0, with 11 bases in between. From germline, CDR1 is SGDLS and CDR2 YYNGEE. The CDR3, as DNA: TGTGCCAGCAGCCGGTGGGGTGACTCTGGAAACACCATATATTTT. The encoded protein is CASSRWGDSGNTIYF.

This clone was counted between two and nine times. For the CDR3, the DNA is TGTGCCAGCAGCTCGGACAGGGAAGGGAGTCAGCCCCAGCATTTT. Protein sequence: CASSSDREGSQPQHF. V is TRBV7-9 and J is TRBJ1-5; 8 nucleotides agree with TRBD1. The V segment lost 4 bases and the J segment 6 bases; nucleotides outside the gene matches: 8. The CDR3 runs to 15 residues. Per germline, CDR1 SEHNR and CDR2 FQNEAQ (reference sequence).

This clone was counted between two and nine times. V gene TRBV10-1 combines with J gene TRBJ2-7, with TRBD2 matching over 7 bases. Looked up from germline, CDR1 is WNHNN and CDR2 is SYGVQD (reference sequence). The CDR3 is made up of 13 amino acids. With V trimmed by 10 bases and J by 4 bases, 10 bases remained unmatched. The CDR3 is CATSGGDPYEQYF. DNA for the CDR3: TGCGCCACCTCGGGGGGAGACCCGTACGAGCAGTACTTC.

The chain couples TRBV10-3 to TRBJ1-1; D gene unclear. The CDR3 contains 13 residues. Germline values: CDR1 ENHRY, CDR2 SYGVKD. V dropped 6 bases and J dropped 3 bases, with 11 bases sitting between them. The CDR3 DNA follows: TGTGCCATCAGGGGCTCAACGGACACTGAAGCTTTCTTT. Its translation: CAIRGSTDTEAFF.

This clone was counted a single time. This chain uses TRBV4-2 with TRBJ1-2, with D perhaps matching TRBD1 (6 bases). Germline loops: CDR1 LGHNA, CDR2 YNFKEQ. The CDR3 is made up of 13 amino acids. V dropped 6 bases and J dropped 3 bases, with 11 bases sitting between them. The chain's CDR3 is CASRQGRDYGYTF. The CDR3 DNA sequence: TGTGCCAGCAGACAGGGAAGGGACTATGGCTACACCTTC.

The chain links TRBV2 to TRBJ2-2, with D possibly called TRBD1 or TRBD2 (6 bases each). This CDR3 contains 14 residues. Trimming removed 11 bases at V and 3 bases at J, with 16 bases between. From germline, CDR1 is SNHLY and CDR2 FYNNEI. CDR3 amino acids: CASGGTTYTGELFF. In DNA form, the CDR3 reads TGTGCCTCTGGCGGGACAACCTACACCGGGGAGCTGTTTTTT. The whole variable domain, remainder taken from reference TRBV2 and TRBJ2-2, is EPEVTQTPSHQVTQMGQEVILRCVPISNHLYFYWYRQILGQKVEFLVSFYNNEISEKSEIFDDQFSVERPDGSNFTLKIRSTKLEDSAMYFCASGGTTYTGELFFGEGSRLTVL.

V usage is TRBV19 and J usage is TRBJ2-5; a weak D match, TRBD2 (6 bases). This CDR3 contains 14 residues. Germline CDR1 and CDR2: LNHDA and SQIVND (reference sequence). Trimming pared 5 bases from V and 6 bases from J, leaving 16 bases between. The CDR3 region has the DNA TGTGCCAGTAGTTCTGGAGGGGTCGGGAAGACCCAGTACTTC. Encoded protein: CASSSGGVGKTQYF.

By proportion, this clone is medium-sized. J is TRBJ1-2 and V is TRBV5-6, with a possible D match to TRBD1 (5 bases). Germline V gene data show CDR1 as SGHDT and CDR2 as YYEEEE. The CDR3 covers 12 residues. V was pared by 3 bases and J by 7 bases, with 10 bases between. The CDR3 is CASSSGTLGYTF. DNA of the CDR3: TGTGCCAGCAGCTCCGGGACTCTTGGCTACACCTTC.

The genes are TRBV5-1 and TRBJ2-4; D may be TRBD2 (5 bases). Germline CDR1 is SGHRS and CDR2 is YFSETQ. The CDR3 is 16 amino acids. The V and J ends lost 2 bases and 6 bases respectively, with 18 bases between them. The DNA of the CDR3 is TGCGCCAGCAGCTTTTCCGGGGTAGCAAGCGGAAACATTCAGTACTTC. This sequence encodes CASSFSGVASGNIQYF.

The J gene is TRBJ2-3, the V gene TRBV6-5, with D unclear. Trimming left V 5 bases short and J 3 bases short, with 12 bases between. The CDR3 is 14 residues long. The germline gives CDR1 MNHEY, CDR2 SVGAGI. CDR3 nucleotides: TGTGCCAGCAGTCCGGGCCAAGGAACAGATACGCAGTATTTT. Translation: CASSPGQGTDTQYF.

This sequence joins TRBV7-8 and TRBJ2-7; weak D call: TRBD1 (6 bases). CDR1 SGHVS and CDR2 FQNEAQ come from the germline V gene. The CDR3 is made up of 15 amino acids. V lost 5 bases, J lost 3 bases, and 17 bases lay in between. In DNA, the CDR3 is TGTGCCAGCAGCCTCTTAACAGGGCGAGGCTACGAGCAGTACTTC. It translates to CASSLLTGRGYEQYF.

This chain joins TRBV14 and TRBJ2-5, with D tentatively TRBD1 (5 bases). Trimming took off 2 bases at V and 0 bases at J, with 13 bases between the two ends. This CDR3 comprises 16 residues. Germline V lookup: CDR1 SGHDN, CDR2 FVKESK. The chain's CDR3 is CASSQWQGIYQETQYF. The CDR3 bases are TGTGCCAGCAGCCAATGGCAGGGCATTTACCAAGAGACCCAGTACTTC.

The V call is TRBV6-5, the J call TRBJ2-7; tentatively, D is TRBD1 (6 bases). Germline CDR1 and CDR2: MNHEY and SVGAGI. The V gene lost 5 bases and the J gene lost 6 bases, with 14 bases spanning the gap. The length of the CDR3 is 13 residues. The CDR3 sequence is CASSPTGLSEQYF. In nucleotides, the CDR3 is TGTGCCAGCAGTCCTACAGGGTTGAGCGAGCAGTACTTC.

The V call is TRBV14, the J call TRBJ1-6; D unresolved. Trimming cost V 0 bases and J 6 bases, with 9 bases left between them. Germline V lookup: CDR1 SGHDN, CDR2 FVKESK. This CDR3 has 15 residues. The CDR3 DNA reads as TGTGCCAGCAGCCAAGAAGTACAGCTTAATTCACCCCTCCACTTT. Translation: CASSQEVQLNSPLHF.

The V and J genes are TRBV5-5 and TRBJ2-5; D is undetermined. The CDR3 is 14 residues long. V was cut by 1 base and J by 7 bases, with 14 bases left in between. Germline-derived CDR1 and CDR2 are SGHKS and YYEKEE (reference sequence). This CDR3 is CASSLSPALGTQYF. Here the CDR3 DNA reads TGTGCCAGCAGCTTGAGTCCGGCCCTGGGGACCCAGTACTTC.